This T cell receptor beta chain was retrieved from a study of cytomegalovirus exposure and HLA in healthy donors. V lost 1 base and J 2 bases, leaving 10 bases between the germline ends. The CDR3 spans 15 residues. The germline V gene has CDR1 SGHAT and CDR2 FQNNGV. Primers: 60 Vbeta forward and 13 Jbeta reverse. The method was immunoSEQ multiplex PCR; TCRdb's version includes in-frame clones alone and lacks a portion of them. The sample has about 76,000 clones, about four fifths seen once. The rearrangement uses TRBV11-2 and TRBJ2-3; tentative D call: TRBD2 (5 bases). Sequenced input: PBMCs. The sequence was collected from a woman aged 40 to 50 in good health and CMV-seropositive. The CDR3 protein is CASSLVRAATDTQYF. The DNA of the CDR3 is TGTGCCAGCAGCTTAGTTCGAGCGGCCACAGATACGCAGTATTTT. The full variable domain, completed using reference TRBV11-2 and TRBJ2-3, is EAGVAQSPRYKIIEKRQSVAFWCNPISGHATLYWYQQILGQGPKLLIQFQNNGVVDDSQLPKDRFSAERLKGVDSTLKIQPAKLEDSAVYLCASSLVRAATDTQYFGPGTRLTVL.